These 18 T cell receptor beta chains were sequenced from one sample in a study of T cells in Graves' hyperthyroidism and ophthalmopathy (dated by TCRdb to about 2019). The library was built by means of multiplex PCR. The sample was run on an Illumina HiSeq 2000. Amplification of TCR beta CDR3 regions was carried out from RNA transcripts. The first round of RT-PCR for the TCR CDR3 was performed with the HTBI primer set and the Qiagen OneStep RT-PCR kit. The public reads were run again by TCRdb, first through fastp at Q25 and then through MiXCR, and only productive beta chains were kept. Entries are consolidated by CDR3 protein sequence, retaining the most common genes and DNA. This sample has hundreds of thousands of distinct CDR3 sequences in its table, and under 20% of those were observed once. Approximately 3.9% of the sample rests with the top ten. Sequencing was performed on blood. The receptors shown here come from a woman in her twenties or thirties with Graves' hyperthyroidism.

In this sample, this clonotype turned up many times. This chain uses TRBV2 with TRBJ2-1; 8 bases match TRBD2. Germline CDR1 SNHLY, CDR2 FYNNEI. After removal of 8 bases from V and 4 bases from J, the junction contained 7 bases not matched to a gene. The CDR3 has 14 amino acids. Here the CDR3 reads CASSGTRGYNEQFF. Written as DNA, the CDR3 is TGTGCCAGCTCCGGGACTAGAGGATACAATGAGCAGTTCTTC. Filled out from reference TRBV2 and TRBJ2-1, the complete variable domain reads EPEVTQTPSHQVTQMGQEVILRCVPISNHLYFYWYRQILGQKVEFLVSFYNNEISEKSEIFDDQFSVERPDGSNFTLKIRSTKLEDSAMYFCASSGTRGYNEQFFGPGTRLTVL.

This clonotype was observed many times. The chain joins TRBV28 to TRBJ1-5; D is undetermined. Germline lookup yields CDR1 MDHEN and CDR2 SYDVKM. Trimming left V 8 bases short and J 4 bases short, with 18 bases between. The CDR3 runs 15 residues. The CDR3 region has the DNA TGTGCCAGCTTACCCAAGGGCACGAGAAATCAGCCCCAGCATTTT. It yields the protein CASLPKGTRNQPQHF.

This clonotype was detected many times. The chain joins TRBV12-3 or TRBV12-4 to TRBJ2-7, with D maybe TRBD2 (5 bases). The ends were cut back, 6 bases at V and 3 bases at J, with 12 bases in the middle. This CDR3 has 13 amino acids. CDR3 sequence reads: CASSLGRLYEQYF. The CDR3 region has the DNA TGTGCCAGCAGCTTGGGGAGACTCTACGAGCAGTACTTC.

This chain connects TRBV27 to TRBJ1-2, with D hard to call. The V gene lost 8 bases and the J gene lost 4 bases, with 17 bases spanning the gap. Germline-derived CDR1 and CDR2 are MNHEY and SMNVEV (reference sequence). The CDR3 runs to 14 residues. The CDR3 nucleotides read TGTGCCAGCCGGTCAGGCGGGAGTACCTATGGCTACACCTTC. Translation: CASRSGGSTYGYTF.

This clonotype turned up a few times. This chain connects TRBV20-1 to TRBJ2-2; 11 bases align to TRBD2. The CDR3 runs 14 residues. Germline V gene sequence: CDR1 DFQATT, CDR2 SNEGSKA (reference sequence). The J segment lost 7 bases and the V segment lost 2 bases, leaving 3 bases of the junction unmatched. The CDR3, as DNA: TGCAGTGCTAGACCTAGCGGGAGGAGCGGGGAGCTGTTTTTT. The encoded protein is CSARPSGRSGELFF.

The rearrangement links TRBV4-1 to TRBJ2-1, with D hard to call. The CDR3 contains 15 residues. Germline assignment: CDR1 MGHRA and CDR2 YSYEKL. Trimming pared 4 bases from V and 1 base from J, leaving 11 bases between. The CDR3 region has the DNA TGCGCCAGCAGCCTCAAGGTTAATTCCTACAATGAGCAGTTCTTC. Residues: CASSLKVNSYNEQFF.

In this sample, this clonotype turned up many times. The chain employs TRBV20-1 and TRBJ2-7; D is unclear. CDR3 length: 13 residues. V lost 0 bases, J lost 2 bases, and 8 bases lay in between. The germline CDR1 and CDR2 sequences are DFQATT and SNEGSKA (reference sequence). The CDR3 region has the DNA TGCAGTGCTAGAGAACCGACGGCCTACGAGCAGTACTTC. This gives the protein CSAREPTAYEQYF.

V usage is TRBV12-3 or TRBV12-4 and J usage is TRBJ1-2; the D is unclear. The CDR3 runs to 13 residues. V shed 2 bases and J shed 2 bases, with 6 bases lying between them. CDR3 bases: TGTGCCAGCAGTTTAAACGTCAACTATGGCTACACCTTC. Its protein product is CASSLNVNYGYTF.

This rearrangement joins TRBV5-1 to TRBJ2-5, with 7 bases lining up with TRBD1. There are 14 residues in the CDR3. The V gene end was trimmed by 2 bases and the J gene end by 2 bases; junction bases not matched to a gene: 3. Per the germline V gene, CDR1 is SGHRS and CDR2 is YFSETQ. The CDR3 here is CASSFDRAQETQYF. The DNA for the CDR3 is TGCGCCAGCAGCTTTGACAGGGCACAAGAGACCCAGTACTTC. Full variable domain (rest looked up from reference TRBV5-1 and TRBJ2-5): KAGVTQTPRYLIKTRGQQVTLSCSPISGHRSVSWYQQTPGQGLQFLFEYFSETQRNKGNFPGRFSGRQFSNSRSEMNVSTLELGDSALYLCASSFDRAQETQYFGPGTRLLVL.

This chain joins TRBV20-1 and TRBJ2-1, with TRBD2 matching 14 bases. With 3 bases clipped from V and 7 bases from J, the junction kept 5 bases outside the gene matches. The CDR3 runs 15 residues. The germline V gene encodes CDR1 DFQATT and CDR2 SNEGSKA (reference sequence). The CDR3: CSARTSGRASNEQFF. The CDR3 nucleotides are TGCAGTGCTAGGACTAGCGGGAGGGCTTCAAATGAGCAGTTCTTC.

In this sample, this clonotype turned up a few times. The J gene is TRBJ2-5, the V gene TRBV14, with D unclear. Germline V gene sequence: CDR1 SGHDN, CDR2 FVKESK. With 3 bases removed from V and 1 base from J, the gap between germline ends came to 6 bases. The CDR3 sequence is 13 residues long. CDR3: CASSQRLQETQYF. The CDR3 DNA sequence: TGTGCCAGCAGCCAGAGACTCCAAGAGACCCAGTACTTC. Complete variable domain (other parts from reference TRBV14 and TRBJ2-5): EAGVTQFPSHSVIEKGQTVTLRCDPISGHDNLYWYRRVMGKEIKFLLHFVKESKQDESGMPNNRFLAERTGGTYSTLKVQPAELEDSGVYFCASSQRLQETQYFGPGTRLLVL.

Comments on this clonotype: A read error may account for a junction end that differs from germline. The rearrangement links TRBV7-9 to TRBJ1-1, with 7 bases matching TRBD1. Germline lookup yields CDR1 SEHNR and CDR2 FQNEAQ (reference sequence). The CDR3 has 15 amino acids. CDR3 protein: CASNLAETGLAEAFF. CDR3 nucleotides: TGTGCCAGCAACTTAGCCGAGACAGGGTTAGCTGAAGCTTTCTTT.

This clonotype was seen ten or more times. This chain connects TRBV13 to TRBJ2-4; D unclear. Germline lookup yields CDR1 PRHDT and CDR2 FYEKMQ (reference sequence). There are 13 residues in the CDR3. Trimming cost V 5 bases and J 12 bases, with 17 bases left between them. The CDR3 DNA sequence: TGTGCCAGCAGCCCCAACTCCCCAAGCGCTCAGTACTTC. Its protein product is CASSPNSPSAQYF.

The chain combines TRBV20-1 with TRBJ2-7, with 7 positions matching TRBD2. The CDR3 is 15 amino acids. Per germline, CDR1 DFQATT and CDR2 SNEGSKA (reference sequence). V gave up 3 bases and J gave up 2 bases; unmatched junction bases: 10. The CDR3: CSARLPSGVTYEQYF. CDR3 nucleotide sequence: TGCAGTGCTAGGTTGCCCAGCGGGGTAACCTACGAGCAGTACTTC.

The CDR3 nucleotides read TGCGCCAGCAGCTTGGAGGGGACAGCTGGGGCCAACGTCCTGACTTTC. Translation: CASSLEGTAGANVLTF. The rearrangement uses TRBV5-1 and TRBJ2-6, with 7 bases fitting TRBD1. CDR3 size: 16 residues. V lost 0 bases, J lost 2 bases, and 2 bases stayed unmatched. Germline V gene data show CDR1 as SGHRS and CDR2 as YFSETQ.

This clonotype has just a few counts. The V gene is TRBV5-6, the J gene TRBJ2-1, with unresolved D. The V end was cut by 0 bases, the J end by 2 bases, with 9 bases between. The CDR3 spans 15 residues. The germline gives CDR1 SGHDT, CDR2 YYEEEE. The CDR3 DNA follows: TGTGCCAGCAGCTTGGAACTCCTCCCCTACAATGAGCAGTTCTTC. Protein: CASSLELLPYNEQFF.

CDR3 bases: TGTGCCAGCAGTTTAAGGACAGAGACCTATGGCTACACCTTC. As protein: CASSLRTETYGYTF. The genes are TRBV28 and TRBJ1-2; D is possibly TRBD1 (6 bases). V was pared by 2 bases and J by 4 bases, with 11 bases between. The CDR3 has 14 amino acids. Germline V lookup: CDR1 MDHEN, CDR2 SYDVKM.

This clonotype was recorded a few times. The rearrangement joins TRBV7-2 to TRBJ1-6; no clear D gene. The CDR3 sequence is 16 residues long. V shed 5 bases and J shed 0 bases, with 11 bases lying between them. Germline V gene data show CDR1 as SGHTA and CDR2 as FQGNSA. The DNA of the CDR3 is TGTGCCAGCAGCCCCCCACTGAGCTCCTATAATTCACCCCTCCACTTT. This translates into CASSPPLSSYNSPLHF.